These T cell receptor beta chains were read from a single sample in a study of cytomegalovirus exposure and HLA in healthy donors. Assay: immunoSEQ multiplex PCR; the TCRdb copy retains only in-frame clones and omits some. This table holds some 75,000 clones. Material: PBMCs. All receptors derive from a female donor in good health and CMV-seropositive. CDR3s include the opening cysteine and the closing phenylalanine or tryptophan. The D gene is left open where the match is weak.

j_gene	v_gene	len	d_gene	CDR3nt	CDR3aa
TRBJ2-3	TRBV7-8	15	TRBD2	TGTGCCAGCAGCCTTCTAGCGGGGGAGACAGATACGCAGTATTTT	CASSLLAGETDTQYF
TRBJ1-4	TRBV19	13	-	TGTGCCAGTAGTATTCCGGCTAATGAAAAACTGTTTTTT	CASSIPANEKLFF
TRBJ2-1	TRBV5-6	14	TRBD2	TGTGCCAGCAGCTTGGGGACTAGATTGAATGAGCAGTTCTTC	CASSLGTRLNEQFF
TRBJ1-2	TRBV5-4	14	TRBD1	TGTGCCAGCAGCTTGGCAACAGGGGCCTATGGCTACACCTTC	CASSLATGAYGYTF
TRBJ2-2	TRBV4-1	15	-	TGCGCCAGCAGCCACGGGAAGGGGAACACCGGGGAGCTGTTTTTT	CASSHGKGNTGELFF
TRBJ2-7	TRBV5-4	16	-	TGTGCCAGCAGCATTCTGAGGCAGGGGAGCACCTACGAGCAGTACTTC	CASSILRQGSTYEQYF
TRBJ1-1	TRBV9	13	-	TGTGCCAGCAGCGGGGGGAGGGTTACTGAAGCTTTCTTT	CASSGGRVTEAFF
TRBJ2-3	TRBV15	15	-	TGTGCCACCAGCAGGGATGTTGAGCGGCTTGATACGCAGTATTTT	CATSRDVERLDTQYF
TRBJ2-7	TRBV27	17	TRBD2	TGTGCCAGCTCACCCCGGACTAGCCAATTCAACACCTACGAGCAGTACTTC	CASSPRTSQFNTYEQYF
TRBJ2-7	TRBV27	16	TRBD2	TGTGCCAGCAGTCCGACCAGGACTAGCGGGTCGCGGGAGCAGTACTTC	CASSPTRTSGSREQYF
TRBJ2-5	TRBV30	14	TRBD1	TGTGCCTGGACCGGACAGGGGGCATTCGGGACCCAGTACTTC	CAWTGQGAFGTQYF
TRBJ1-2	TRBV29-1	12	-	TGCAGCGCACAAGGACAGAGCTATGGCTACACCTTC	CSAQGQSYGYTF
TRBJ2-5	TRBV4-3	14	TRBD1	TGCGCCAGCAGCCATGCCACAGGGGGGGAGACCCAGTACTTC	CASSHATGGETQYF
TRBJ2-3	TRBV9	12	-	TGTGCCAGCAGCGAAACTCGGGATACGCAGTATTTT	CASSETRDTQYF
TRBJ1-3	TRBV6-5	15	TRBD1	TGTGCCAGCAGTCCGACAGGGTACTCTGGAAACACCATATATTTT	CASSPTGYSGNTIYF
TRBJ1-1	TRBV7-9	16	TRBD1	TGTGCCAGCAGCTTAAAAGGACAGGGCGAAGGAGCTGAAGCTTTCTTT	CASSLKGQGEGAEAFF
TRBJ2-7	TRBV5-1	13	-	TGCGCCAGCAGCTCCCGGGACAACTACGAGCAGTACTTC	CASSSRDNYEQYF
TRBJ1-6	TRBV4-3	16	TRBD1	TGCGCCAGCAGCCAAGAAAGGGGCAGGGGGTCTACGCCCCTCCACTTT	CASSQERGRGSTPLHF
TRBJ2-1	TRBV14	14	TRBD2	TGTGCCAGCAGCCGAAGCGGGGGCTTCTATGAGCAGTTCTTC	CASSRSGGFYEQFF
TRBJ1-5	TRBV5-1	13	-	TGCGCCAGCAGCTTGGGGGGGGATCAGCCCCAGCATTTT	CASSLGGDQPQHF
TRBJ2-2	TRBV19	19	TRBD2	TGTGCCAGTAGTGCCGGACTAGCGGGGGGCACCGCGAACACCGGGGAGCTGTTTTTT	CASSAGLAGGTANTGELFF
TRBJ1-1	TRBV5-5	17	-	TGTGCCAGCAGTTCTCCAATTCAGGGCGGGGTAAACACTGAAGCTTTCTTT	CASSSPIQGGVNTEAFF
TRBJ1-1	TRBV30	13	-	TGTGCCTGGAGGGGCGGGGAAGGGTATGAAGCTTTCTTT	CAWRGGEGYEAFF
TRBJ1-1	TRBV5-4	15	-	TGTGCCAGCAGCTTAACAGGGATTGGTTTCGCTGAAGCTTTCTTT	CASSLTGIGFAEAFF
TRBJ2-1	TRBV5-4	13	TRBD2	TGTGCCAGCAGCCCCCCTAGCGGCAATAAGCAGTTCTTC	CASSPPSGNKQFF
TRBJ1-1	TRBV30	12	TRBD1	TGTGCCTGTCTGACAGGGGCGCGGGAAGCTTTCTTT	CACLTGAREAFF
TRBJ2-3	TRBV29-1	12	-	TGCAGCGTCCAAGGAGCTGGAGATACGCAGTATTTT	CSVQGAGDTQYF
TRBJ2-4	TRBV7-3	9	-	TGTGCCCCCGGGGACATTCAGTACTTC	CAPGDIQYF
TRBJ2-7	TRBV27	15	TRBD2	TGTGCCAGCAGTCCTTTAGCGGGAGTAATCTACGAGCAGTACTTC	CASSPLAGVIYEQYF
TRBJ1-6	TRBV7-6	13	TRBD1	TGTGCCAGCAGGTCGGGACAGAATTCACCCCTCCACTTT	CASRSGQNSPLHF
TRBJ2-7	TRBV14	16	-	TGTGCCAGCAGCCAGGCCCTGGGGACACCACCTAGTGAGCAGTACTTC	CASSQALGTPPSEQYF
TRBJ1-1	TRBV4-3	14	-	TGCGCCAGCAGCCATCCCGGGGTTCTGACTGAAGCTTTCTTT	CASSHPGVLTEAFF
TRBJ1-4	TRBV19	17	TRBD1	TGTGCCAGTAGTGTTTGGGACAGGGGCTTCCTAAATGAAAAACTGTTTTTT	CASSVWDRGFLNEKLFF
TRBJ1-3	TRBV7-8	15	-	TGTGCCAGCAGCTTAGATCAGGGGCCTGGAAACACCATATATTTT	CASSLDQGPGNTIYF
TRBJ1-2	TRBV5-5	15	TRBD1	TGTGCCAGCAGCTTGGAGGGGGCGTTTGGTTATGGCTACACCTTC	CASSLEGAFGYGYTF
TRBJ2-4	TRBV4-2	14	TRBD2	TGTGCCAGCAGCCCGCTAGCGGGAGGGAACATTCAGTACTTC	CASSPLAGGNIQYF